The rows below give T cell receptor beta chains drawn from one sample of a study of tumor-infiltrating lymphocytes in primary liver carcinoma. From the multiplex PCR reads, TCRdb called clonotypes with MiXCR, one entry per CDR3 protein. The table lists 40,000 to 60,000 distinct CDR3 sequences, over 70% of them singletons. The specimen was liver tumor tissue from sampling region 3. All receptors derive from a man aged 40-49 years with primary liver carcinoma and hepatitis B virus infection. The CDR3 runs from the conserved cysteine through the conserved F or W. Each record gives: V gene, CDR3 length, D gene, J gene, clone size, CDR3 protein, CDR3 DNA. D genes are given only for firm matches. For some rows the clone size is stated as once, few or many, or as a class when expanded; others skip it.

TRBV7-8	15	.	TRBJ1-1	.	CARSLGGRVNTEAFF	TGTGCTAGGAGCTTAGGGGGGAGGGTGAACACTGAAGCTTTCTTT
TRBV11-1	15	.	TRBJ2-3	.	CASKGLVVSTDTQYF	TGTGCCAGCAAGGGTCTAGTGGTTAGCACAGATACGCAGTATTTT
TRBV20-1	12	.	TRBJ2-4	.	CSTTDRKNIQYF	TGCAGTACAACGGACAGAAAAAACATTCAGTACTTC
TRBV19	17	TRBD1	TRBJ2-1	few	CASSRGADRGTYNEQFF	TGTGCCAGTAGTAGAGGCGCGGACAGGGGCACCTACAATGAGCAGTTCTTC
TRBV28	14	.	TRBJ2-1	.	CASGFSNSYNEQFF	TGTGCCAGCGGTTTCAGCAACTCCTACAATGAGCAGTTCTTC
TRBV6-1	16	TRBD2	TRBJ2-1	many	CASSALSTGGGDEQFF	TGTGCCAGCAGTGCCCTCTCCACCGGGGGGGGCGATGAGCAGTTCTTC
TRBV7-8	14	TRBD2	TRBJ2-1	.	CASSSGLAEAERFF	TGTGCCAGCAGCTCCGGACTAGCGGAAGCGGAGCGGTTCTTC
TRBV28	14	.	TRBJ2-7	.	CASRDSGSSYEQYF	TGTGCCAGCAGGGACTCGGGGAGCTCCTATGAGCAGTACTTC
TRBV4-1	15	TRBD1	TRBJ2-2	.	CANSRDRASTGELFF	TGCGCCAACAGTCGGGACAGGGCTTCCACCGGGGAGCTGTTTTTT
TRBV11-2	16	.	TRBJ2-5	.	CARRFRDSAHQETQYF	TGTGCACGCAGATTCCGGGACTCGGCCCACCAAGAGACCCAGTACTTC
TRBV11-2	15	.	TRBJ2-7	.	CVSSQYSGRGYERYF	TGTGTCAGCAGCCAATATTCGGGAAGGGGCTACGAGCGGTACTTC
TRBV4-2	14	.	TRBJ1-1	once	CASSHDRTVTEAFF	TGTGCCAGCAGCCACGATCGGACAGTGACTGAAGCTTTTTTT
TRBV18	16	TRBD2	TRBJ2-3	.	CASSPMASGSTDTLYF	TGTGCCAGCTCACCAATGGCTAGCGGGAGTACAGATACGCTCTATTTT
TRBV6-5	14	TRBD1	TRBJ2-7	.	CASTGTGGAYEQCF	TGTGCCAGTACTGGGACAGGTGGAGCCTACGAGCAGTGTTTC
TRBV29-1	14	.	TRBJ1-5	.	CSVSGGASNQPQHF	TGCAGCGTGTCCGGGGGCGCTAGCAATCAGCCCCAGCATTTT
TRBV11-1	15	.	TRBJ2-1	few	CVSSPKGGGYNEQFF	TGCGTCAGCAGCCCAAAGGGGGGAGGCTACAATGAGCAGTTCTTC
TRBV11-1	16	.	TRBJ2-7	.	CASSLCFDNGTYEQYF	TGTGCGAGCAGCTTATGTTTTGATAACGGTACCTACGAGCAGTACTTC
TRBV5-1	19	.	TRBJ1-1	.	CASSSPKDLNKLKLPEAFF	TGCGCCAGCAGCTCCCCGAAGGATTTGAACAAGCTGAAACTCCCTGAAGCTTTCTTT
TRBV4-1	15	TRBD1	TRBJ1-1	.	CASSQLRGGGIEAFF	TGCGCCAGCAGCCAACTCAGGGGGGGTGGCATTGAAGCTTTCTTT
TRBV4-1	13	TRBD1	TRBJ1-5	.	CASSQVRGQPWHF	TGCGCCAGCAGCCAAGTTAGGGGGCAGCCCTGGCATTTT
TRBV11-2	18	TRBD2	TRBJ2-5	.	CASSLGPPGLVGGKTQYF	TGTGCCAGCAGCTTAGGACCGCCGGGACTAGTGGGAGGTAAGACTCAGTACTTC
TRBV29-1	15	.	TRBJ2-1	.	CNVGPPSSPYNVQFF	TGCAACGTGGGGCCTCCTTCCAGCCCCTACAATGTGCAGTTCTTC
TRBV6-5	11	.	TRBJ2-7	.	CASSYSRERYF	TGTGCCAGCAGTTACTCTCGAGAGCGGTACTTC
TRBV4-2	19	.	TRBJ2-6	.	CVNSQEWATAISGANVLTF	TGTGTCAACAGCCAAGAGTGGGCGACTGCCATCTCGGGGGCCAACGTCCTGACTTTC
TRBV6-5	15	.	TRBJ2-7	.	CASSYDSDGTGEQYF	TGTGCCAGCAGTTACGACTCAGACGGAACAGGGGAGCAGTACTTC
TRBV29-1	16	.	TRBJ2-7	.	CSVDLGRQESSYEQYF	TGTAGCGTTGATCTGGGCCGACAGGAATCGAGTTACGAGCAGTACTTC
TRBV12-3/TRBV12-4	15	.	TRBJ2-7	.	CASTEQGLAFYEQYF	TGTGCCAGCACCGAACAGGGACTGGCTTTTTACGAACAGTACTTC
TRBV19	17	TRBD2	TRBJ2-4	few	CASSKASSGIAKNIQYF	TGTGCCAGTAGTAAAGCCTCTAGCGGAATAGCCAAAAACATTCAGTACTTC
TRBV6-5	14	.	TRBJ2-5	few	CASRKNRVQETQYF	TGTGCCAGCAGGAAGAACAGGGTTCAAGAGACCCAGTACTTC
TRBV19	16	.	TRBJ2-1	.	CASSIGSGQSYNEQLF	TGTGCCAGTAGTATAGGTAGCGGTCAGTCCTACAATGAGCAGCTCTTC
TRBV6-6	16	.	TRBJ1-5	.	CASSYRLEYSNQPQHF	TGCGCAAGCAGTTACCGACTAGAGTATAGCAATCAGCCCCAGCATTTT
TRBV11-2	17	.	TRBJ2-2	few	CASSFDRDIVGTGELFF	TGTGCCAGCAGCTTTGATCGGGACATAGTCGGCACGGGGGAGCTGTTTTTT
TRBV11-2	17	TRBD1	TRBJ2-7	.	CASSSRTGGANRHEEYF	TGTGCCAGCAGCTCCCGGACAGGTGGCGCTAACAGACACGAGGAGTATTTC
TRBV12-3/TRBV12-4	17	TRBD2	TRBJ2-1	few	CASSLKASGSSYREQFF	TGTGCCAGCAGTTTAAAGGCTAGCGGGAGCTCCTACCGTGAGCAGTTCTTC
TRBV11-2	15	.	TRBJ2-2	.	CASNLVRRGTGELFF	TGTGCCAGCAACTTAGTCAGACGGGGCACCGGGGAGCTGTTTTTC
TRBV11-2	13	.	TRBJ2-2	few	CTSSLVRTRELFF	TGTACCAGCAGCCTGGTTAGAACCCGGGAGCTGTTTTTT
TRBV29-1	16	.	TRBJ2-2	once	CSVEAAGQSSAGVLFF	TGCAGCGTTGAAGCGGCAGGGCAGAGCTCGGCCGGGGTGCTGTTTTTT